This T cell receptor (beta chain) was sequenced for a study of blood T cell repertoires in COVID-19. Study-level background: Sample material is recorded as cDNA or gDNA derived from T cells, B-cell-depleted T cells, or PBMCs.

The table lists this clone with a few counts. As processed by the authors: Researchers report that nucleated cell counts were estimated from reference gene primer amplification. Generated by immunoSEQ multiplex PCR, the TCRdb table keeps only in-frame clones and is missing some. V and J calls and clone size are those listed in that table; D and trimming were worked out from the DNA. This table has about 160,000 clones, roughly 89% appearing once. The CDR3 is 14 amino acids. With 3 bases clipped from V and 3 bases from J, the junction kept 4 bases outside the gene matches. Germline assignment: CDR1 SGHDT and CDR2 YYEEEE.

This receptor was taken from a woman in her seventies with COVID-19, enrolled during active disease. This chain connects TRBV5-6 to TRBJ2-5; 8 bases agree with TRBD1. What was sequenced was peripheral blood. This CDR3 reads CASSSRQGKETQYF. DNA of the CDR3: TGTGCCAGCAGCTCCCGACAGGGGAAAGAGACCCAGTACTTC.